This TCR beta chain was profiled in a study of PD-L1 blockade in urothelial cancer. Overall study context: Prior chemotherapy regimens per patient numbered 0 to 3. Analysis of the blood was performed 3 weeks (second dose) and 6 weeks after treatment start. Blood gave a median 141,255 T cells.

Profiled with immunoSEQ multiplex PCR; TCRdb holds only in-frame clones, not every one. Altogether approximately 32,000 clones are present, approximately 80% being singletons, with the ten largest covering approximately 3.5%. The diagnosis in patients was locally advanced or metastatic urothelial carcinoma. Germline CDR1 is ENHRY and CDR2 is SYGVKD. J gave up 4 bases and V 6 bases, and 4 bases lay outside the gene matches. This CDR3 spans 14 amino acids. This sequence was found in a man in his sixties or seventies with urothelial cancer. Here the sequenced sample was PBMCs, taken around atezolizumab (anti-PD-L1) treatment. V gene TRBV10-3 combines with J gene TRBJ2-3; 10 bases are shared with TRBD2. The CDR3 coding sequence is TGTGCCATCAGAGATAGCGGGGGGTCAGATACGCAGTATTTT. Translation gives CAIRDSGGSDTQYF.